This is a list of T cell receptor beta chains from one sample in a study of human T cells and chemical hapten exposure. In TCRdb, the RACE reads were re-called with MiXCR into one record per CDR3 protein. Altogether 95,000 to 150,000 distinct CDR3 sequences are present, about 14% being singletons, with the ten largest covering about 3%. This material consisted of whole blood, taken in connection with sensitization to the hapten diphenylcyclopropenone (DPC). The receptors were sampled from a woman aged 18-29 years with alopecia areata. Some clones in this sample may be carry-over from other donors' samples. Both conserved end residues are part of each CDR3. Each record gives: clone size, V gene, J gene, CDR3 length, D gene, CDR3 DNA, CDR3 protein. A D gene is named only where the DNA matches it firmly. Clone size is stated in some rows and not others, as once, few, many or a class when expanded.

many,TRBV5-1,TRBJ1-6,15,TRBD1,TGCGCCAGCAGCTTGGTCGGGGACAGGGGGACACCCCTCCACTTT,CASSLVGDRGTPLHF
few,TRBV7-6,TRBJ2-1,17,TRBD2,TGTGCCAGCAGCCTCCCTTCTGGGACTAGGCTTCCCAATGAGCAGTTCTTC,CASSLPSGTRLPNEQFF
many,TRBV3-1,TRBJ1-4,14,TRBD1,TGTGCCAGCAGCCATCGACAGGGGTATGAAAAACTGTTTTTT,CASSHRQGYEKLFF
many,TRBV7-8,TRBJ1-6,19,-,TGTGCCAGCAGCTTAGTTCCAGGTTTAAGGGGATCCTATAATTCACCCCTCCACTTT,CASSLVPGLRGSYNSPLHF
-,TRBV28,TRBJ2-7,12,-,TGTGCCAGCAGTACAGGGATTTGGGAGCAGTACTTC,CASSTGIWEQYF
few,TRBV5-4,TRBJ2-7,14,-,TGTGCCAGCAGCGCGGACAGTCATACCTACGAGCAGTACTTC,CASSADSHTYEQYF
-,TRBV7-9,TRBJ2-2,13,-,TGTGCCAGCAGCTTAGCGCTAACCGGGGAGCTGTTTTTT,CASSLALTGELFF
-,TRBV28,TRBJ1-5,13,-,TGTGCCAGCAGTTTAGACAAGTATCAGCCCCAGCATTTT,CASSLDKYQPQHF
many,TRBV12-3/TRBV12-4,TRBJ2-7,13,-,TGTGCCAGCACCGGGTCACCGCCCTACGAGCAGTACTTC,CASTGSPPYEQYF
-,TRBV29-1,TRBJ2-7,14,-,TGCAGCGTCGCCTTGGGCCGAACGTCCTACGAGCAGTACTTC,CSVALGRTSYEQYF
few,TRBV6-2/TRBV6-3,TRBJ2-2,14,-,TGTGCCAGCTCCAGAGGTTCCAACACCGGGGAGCTGTTTTTT,CASSRGSNTGELFF
-,TRBV9,TRBJ2-5,15,-,TGTGCCAGCAGCGTCAGTGTCTCCAACCAAGAGACCCAGTACTTC,CASSVSVSNQETQYF
few,TRBV6-5,TRBJ1-1,17,-,TGTGCCAGCAGTTATGGGCCCCTCAGGGGCTGGAACACTGAAGCTTTCTTT,CASSYGPLRGWNTEAFF
once,TRBV7-9,TRBJ2-3,14,-,TGTGCCAGCAGCCTCTCCCCCAGCGGTGATACGCAGTATTTT,CASSLSPSGDTQYF
few,TRBV27,TRBJ2-2,15,-,TGTGCCAGCAGTTTTGAAGGGACTAACACCGGGGAGCTGTTTTTT,CASSFEGTNTGELFF
-,TRBV2,TRBJ2-6,15,TRBD1,TGTGCCGGGGGACAGGAAGGCTCTGGGGCCAACGTCCTGACTTTC,CAGGQEGSGANVLTF
-,TRBV7-2,TRBJ2-1,16,TRBD2,TGTGCCAGCAGCTTAGTTGCGGCGGGGAGCGGGAGTGAGCAGTTCTTC,CASSLVAAGSGSEQFF
many,TRBV25-1,TRBJ1-2,14,-,TGTGCCAGCAGTGTTACCACAGATTCCTATGGCTACACCTTC,CASSVTTDSYGYTF
-,TRBV10-3,TRBJ1-5,16,TRBD1,TGTGCCATCAGTGAGTCCTCCGGACAGGGCAATCAGCCCCAGCATTTT,CAISESSGQGNQPQHF
many,TRBV6-2/TRBV6-3,TRBJ2-5,15,TRBD2,TGTGCCAGCAGCCGACTAGCGGGGGTTCAAGAGACCCAGTACTTC,CASSRLAGVQETQYF
-,TRBV7-6,TRBJ2-1,15,-,TGTGCCAGCAGCTTGCCCGGGGGACCGTACAATGAGCAGTTCTTC,CASSLPGGPYNEQFF
-,TRBV28,TRBJ1-2,16,TRBD1,TGTGCCAGCAGTTTGCCCTCCGGACAGGGAAAATATGGCTACACCTTC,CASSLPSGQGKYGYTF
many,TRBV18,TRBJ1-2,16,TRBD1,TGTGCCAGCTCACCGGGACAGGGGGCATACGGCTATGGCTACACCTTC,CASSPGQGAYGYGYTF
-,TRBV27,TRBJ2-5,11,-,TGTGCCAGCAGTTTACATGGGACCCAGTACTTC,CASSLHGTQYF
once,TRBV7-2,TRBJ2-7,15,-,TGTGCCAGCAGCCTCAGGAGGCTTCAATTCTACGAGCAGTACTTC,CASSLRRLQFYEQYF
many,TRBV20-1,TRBJ2-3,16,-,TGCAGTGCCAGAGGATTGTTCAGTGGGGCCCGGGATACGCAGTATTTT,CSARGLFSGARDTQYF
few,TRBV2,TRBJ1-4,15,-,TGTGCCAGCTCACCTCGGGGGACCCGACTAGAAAAACTGTTTTTT,CASSPRGTRLEKLFF
-,TRBV28,TRBJ2-7,12,TRBD1,TGTGCCAGCAGTCGACAGGGATCCGAGCAGTACTTC,CASSRQGSEQYF
-,TRBV6-6,TRBJ2-7,13,-,TGTGCCAGCAGACAGAGCAGCTCCTACGAGCAGTACTTC,CASRQSSSYEQYF
few,TRBV7-2,TRBJ2-1,13,-,TGTGCCAGCAGCAAGGGACTCTACAATGAGCAGTTCTTC,CASSKGLYNEQFF
many,TRBV5-1,TRBJ1-5,13,-,TGCGCCAGCAGCTTGCTGGGAGGTCAGCCCCAGCATTTT,CASSLLGGQPQHF
many,TRBV6-2/TRBV6-3,TRBJ2-1,14,TRBD1,TGTGCCAGCAGTACTCCGGACAGGTACAATGAGCAGTTCTTC,CASSTPDRYNEQFF
few,TRBV7-9,TRBJ2-2,12,-,TGTGCCAGCAGCGAGTCCACCGGGGAGCTGTTTTTT,CASSESTGELFF
few,TRBV12-3/TRBV12-4,TRBJ2-5,15,TRBD2,TGTGCCAGCAGTTTAGTGACCGGGGGGGCCGAGACCCAGTACTTC,CASSLVTGGAETQYF
many,TRBV20-1,TRBJ2-3,15,TRBD2,TGCAGTGCTAGAGAAACGACTAGCGGGGCAGATACGCAGTATTTT,CSARETTSGADTQYF
many,TRBV20-1,TRBJ2-7,13,-,TGCAGTGCTAGCGGGGCAGGGGCCTACGAGCAGTACTTC,CSASGAGAYEQYF
few,TRBV28,TRBJ1-2,13,-,TGTGCCAGCAGTTTGGGACGAAACTATGGCTACACCTTC,CASSLGRNYGYTF
-,TRBV20-1,TRBJ2-2,13,-,TGCAGTGCTAGGCCACAGAGCACCGGGGAGCTGTTTTTT,CSARPQSTGELFF
few,TRBV7-7,TRBJ2-2,15,TRBD1,TGTGCCAGCAGCTTAGCAGGACAGGGAGCCGGGGAGCTGTTTTTT,CASSLAGQGAGELFF
-,TRBV9,TRBJ2-3,17,TRBD1,TGTGCCAGCAGCGTAGCTGGGACAGGGCTTAACACAGATACGCAGTATTTT,CASSVAGTGLNTDTQYF
many,TRBV29-1,TRBJ1-1,13,-,TGCAGCGTAAGACAGAATCCGAACACTGAAGCTTTCTTT,CSVRQNPNTEAFF
few,TRBV5-1,TRBJ2-7,16,TRBD1,TGCGCCAGCAGCTTGGCTACGGACAGGGGAATCTACGAGCAGTACTTC,CASSLATDRGIYEQYF
few,TRBV6-5,TRBJ1-5,14,-,TGTGCCAGCAGTTACAGACATAGCAATCAGCCCCAGCATTTT,CASSYRHSNQPQHF
many,TRBV25-1,TRBJ1-1,14,TRBD1,TGTGCCAGCAGGTCGACAGGGCGGAACACTGAAGCTTTCTTT,CASRSTGRNTEAFF
few,TRBV7-8,TRBJ2-4,14,-,TGTGCCAGCAGCCCGCGGACGGTAGGAAACATTCAGTACTTC,CASSPRTVGNIQYF
many,TRBV3-1,TRBJ1-2,16,-,TGTGCCAGCAGCCAAGATCTCAGGGTAGTGAGGAATGGCTACACCTTC,CASSQDLRVVRNGYTF
-,TRBV4-2,TRBJ1-5,13,-,TGTGCCAGCAGCCAAGACAGGAATCAGCCCCAGCATTTT,CASSQDRNQPQHF
-,TRBV6-1,TRBJ2-2,15,TRBD1,TGTGCCAGCAGTGCGGACAGGGTGCGGTCCGGGGAGCTGTTTTTT,CASSADRVRSGELFF
-,TRBV5-5,TRBJ2-6,17,-,TGTGCCAGCAGCTTGGGGACGTCCGTGACTGGGGCCAACGTCCTGACTTTC,CASSLGTSVTGANVLTF
-,TRBV28,TRBJ1-6,11,-,TGTGCCAGCAGTTTTCATTCACCCCTCCACTTT,CASSFHSPLHF
-,TRBV30,TRBJ2-3,12,-,TGTGCCTGGAGTGTGAACGAAGATACGCAGTATTTT,CAWSVNEDTQYF
many,TRBV6-5,TRBJ2-2,14,-,TGTGCCAGCAGTTGGGGTACGAACACCGGGGAGCTGTTTTTT,CASSWGTNTGELFF
few,TRBV5-1,TRBJ1-4,16,TRBD1,TGCGCCAGCAGTCTGACAGGGTCTGCAACTAATGAAAAACTGTTTTTT,CASSLTGSATNEKLFF